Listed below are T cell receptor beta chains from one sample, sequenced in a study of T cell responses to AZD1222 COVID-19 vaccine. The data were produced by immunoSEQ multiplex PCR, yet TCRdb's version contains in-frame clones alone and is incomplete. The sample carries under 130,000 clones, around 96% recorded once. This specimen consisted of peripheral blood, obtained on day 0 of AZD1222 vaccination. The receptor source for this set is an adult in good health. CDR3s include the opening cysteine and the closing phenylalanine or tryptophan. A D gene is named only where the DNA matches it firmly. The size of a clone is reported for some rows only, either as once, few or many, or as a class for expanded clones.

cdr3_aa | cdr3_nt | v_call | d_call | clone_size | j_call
CASSLSFPASEAFF | TGCGCCAGCAGCTTGTCCTTTCCAGCGTCTGAAGCTTTCTTT | TRBV5-1 | . | . | TRBJ1-1
CATSRERSGNYEQYF | TGTGCCACCAGCAGAGAAAGGTCAGGGAACTACGAGCAGTACTTC | TRBV15 | . | . | TRBJ2-7
CASSPSTNNYGYTF | TGTGCCAGCTCACCAAGCACCAACAACTATGGCTACACCTTC | TRBV18 | . | . | TRBJ1-2
CASSSQLHGYTF | TGTGCCAGCAGCTCGCAGCTCCATGGCTACACCTTC | TRBV7-2 | . | . | TRBJ1-2
CASRLASSSTDTQYF | TGTGCCAGCAGACTAGCGTCTTCTAGCACAGATACGCAGTATTTT | TRBV28 | TRBD2 | . | TRBJ2-3
CASSIETFPNEKLFF | TGTGCCAGTAGTATTGAGACGTTTCCTAATGAAAAACTGTTTTTT | TRBV19 | . | . | TRBJ1-4
CASSYWTGEAFF | TGTGCCAGCAGTTATTGGACAGGTGAAGCTTTCTTT | TRBV6-2/TRBV6-3 | TRBD1 | . | TRBJ1-1
CASSFEAPYEQYF | TGTGCCAGCAGCTTCGAGGCGCCCTACGAGCAGTACTTC | TRBV5-5 | . | . | TRBJ2-7
CASSQVPRGNSPLHF | TGTGCCAGCAGCCAAGTTCCCAGGGGAAATTCACCCCTCCACTTT | TRBV3-1/TRBV3-2 | . | . | TRBJ1-6
CAWSVTGAGPYF | TGTGCCTGGAGTGTAACGGGAGCTGGCCCGTACTTC | TRBV30 | . | . | TRBJ2-4
CASRPDPGSNQPQHF | TGTGCCAGCAGACCCGATCCGGGGAGCAATCAGCCCCAGCATTTT | TRBV27 | . | . | TRBJ1-5
CAILTGLAYEQYF | TGTGCCATCCTGACTGGACTAGCGTACGAGCAGTACTTC | TRBV6-5 | TRBD2 | . | TRBJ2-7
CASSLEGGFAHEQYF | TGCGCCAGCAGCTTGGAGGGAGGGTTCGCCCACGAGCAGTACTTC | TRBV5-1 | TRBD2 | . | TRBJ2-7
CASSLGLAGGTGELFF | TGTGCCAGCAGCTTAGGGCTAGCGGGAGGCACCGGGGAGCTGTTTTTT | TRBV7-3 | TRBD2 | . | TRBJ2-2
CASSEYGGSSGNTIYF | TGTGCCAGCAGTGAATACGGGGGGTCCTCTGGAAACACCATATATTTT | TRBV6-1 | . | . | TRBJ1-3
CASSIYEFGEQYF | TGTGCCAGTAGTATCTATGAGTTCGGCGAGCAGTACTTC | TRBV19 | . | . | TRBJ2-7
CASSLIAGDYGYTF | TGCGCCAGCAGCTTGATCGCAGGGGACTATGGCTACACCTTC | TRBV5-1 | . | . | TRBJ1-2
CASSPGTLTGELFF | TGTGCCAGTAGCCCCGGGACTCTCACCGGGGAGCTGTTTTTT | TRBV19 | . | . | TRBJ2-2
CASSLNPRETQYF | TGTGCCAGCAGCTTGAACCCTCGGGAGACCCAGTACTTC | TRBV7-3 | . | few | TRBJ2-5
CASSSWTSNGGETQYF | TGTGCCAGCAGCTCCTGGACTAGCAACGGCGGTGAGACCCAGTACTTC | TRBV5-4 | TRBD2 | . | TRBJ2-5
CASGYRYEQYF | TGTGCCAGCGGGTACAGGTACGAGCAGTACTTC | TRBV2 | . | . | TRBJ2-7
CASTTRAFSSGSYNEQFF | TGTGCCAGCACCACCCGGGCTTTTTCTAGCGGCTCCTACAATGAGCAGTTCTTC | TRBV28 | TRBD2 | . | TRBJ2-1